This T cell receptor (beta chain) was identified during a study of T cells in Graves' hyperthyroidism and ophthalmopathy. In its sample, this clonotype was seen a few times. One base away lies a much larger clone, so this may be a sequencing read error. Trimming cost V 4 bases and J 0 bases, with 7 bases left between them. Germline V gene sequence: CDR1 DFQATT, CDR2 SNEGSKA (reference sequence). This CDR3 is built from 13 residues. The investigators amplified TCR beta CDR3 regions from RNA transcripts. When the TCR CDR3 underwent first-round RT-PCR, the HTBI primer set was used. MiXCR, run by TCRdb on the multiplex PCR reads, gives a single entry per CDR3 protein. This table has about 710,000 distinct CDR3 sequences, around 15% appearing once.

The V and J genes are TRBV20-1 and TRBJ2-1, with D maybe TRBD2 (6 bases). Sequencing was carried out using blood. The receptor comes from a man younger than 35 with Graves' hyperthyroidism. CDR3 nucleotides: TGCAGTGCTATCGGGAGCTCCTACAATGAGCAGTTCTTC. This codes for CSAIGSSYNEQFF.